This TCR beta chain was retrieved from a study of T cell changes during pregnancy in multiple sclerosis. Sequenced by immunoSEQ multiplex PCR; TCRdb stores in-frame clones only, minus some. The sample consists of about 87,000 clones, approximately 92% of them appearing once. Germline V lookup: CDR1 SGHRS, CDR2 YFSETQ. This CDR3 has 14 amino acids. V lost 1 base and J lost 4, with 10 bases in between. The specimen comprised peripheral blood, sampled in the third trimester of pregnancy. The chain uses TRBV5-1 and TRBJ2-3; perhaps TRBD2 as D (6 bases). This clonotype was sampled from a female donor in good health, enrolled as a control in a pregnancy study. The CDR3 nucleotides read TGCGCCAGCAGCTTGATCGCTAGCGCAGATACGCAGTATTTT. It codes for CASSLIASADTQYF.